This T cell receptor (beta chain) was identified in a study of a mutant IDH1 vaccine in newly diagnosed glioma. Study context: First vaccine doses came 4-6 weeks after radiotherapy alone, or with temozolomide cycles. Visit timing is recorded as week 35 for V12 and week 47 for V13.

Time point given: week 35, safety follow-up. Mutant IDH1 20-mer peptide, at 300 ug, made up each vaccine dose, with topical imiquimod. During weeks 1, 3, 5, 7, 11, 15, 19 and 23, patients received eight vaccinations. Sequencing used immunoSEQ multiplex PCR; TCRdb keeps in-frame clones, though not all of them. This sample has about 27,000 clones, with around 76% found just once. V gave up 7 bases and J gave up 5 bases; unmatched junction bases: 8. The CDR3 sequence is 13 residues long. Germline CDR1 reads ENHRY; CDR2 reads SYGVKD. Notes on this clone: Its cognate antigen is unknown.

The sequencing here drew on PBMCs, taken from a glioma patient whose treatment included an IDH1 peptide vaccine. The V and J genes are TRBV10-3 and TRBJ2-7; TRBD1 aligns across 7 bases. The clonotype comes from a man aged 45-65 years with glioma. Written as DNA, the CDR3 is TGTGCCATCAAAGGGCGGCAGGGGGACGAGCAGTACTTC. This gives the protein CAIKGRQGDEQYF.